This T cell receptor (beta chain) comes out of a study of T cell repertoires in cytomegalovirus infection. Study details: Recently identified HLA-C-restricted and well-studied HLA-B-restricted CMV epitopes were used. It was the public TCR beta signatures that indicated both CMV infection and matching HLA type. Study-wide points: Cumulative public TCR beta family frequency identified CMV carriers with the relevant HLA. The response measured ex vivo was dominated by TCR beta clonotypes (HLA-C-restricted and CMV-specific).

TCRdb used MiXCR to reprocess the reads, holding one entry per CDR3 protein. The table includes around 900,000 distinct CDR3 sequences, about a third detected once. For this clonotype: Its target is not known. Germline is not matched at one junction end, which may reflect a read error.

From germline, CDR1 is SNHLY and CDR2 FYNNEI. The CDR3 covers 14 residues. The chain carries TRBV2 and TRBJ1-4; no definite D call. The sample here was cultured CD8+ T cells from PBMCs, taken from culture after CMV antigen stimulation. This receptor was taken from a human donor in good health (CMV status not recorded). Some clones in this sample may be carry-over from other donors' samples. The CDR3 here is CVSSWTPTNEKLFF. CDR3 nucleotide sequence: TGTGTCAGCAGTTGGACTCCAACTAATGAAAAACTGTTTTTT.